These 20 T cell receptor beta chains were all obtained from the same sample, sequenced in a study of Ad26.COV2.S vaccination and SARS-CoV-2 variants. TCRdb's copy holds only in-frame clones and misses some; the assay was immunoSEQ multiplex PCR. The sample shows nearly 400,000 clones, about nine tenths of them seen only once. Treatment specified: some 19 received Ad26.COV2.S at low or high dose, single or two shots; about 5 received placebo; per-sample allocation not given. Each sample was drawn 63 days after the first injection (of vaccine or placebo). Sequencing used peripheral blood, obtained in a trial of Ad26.COV2.S vaccine versus placebo. Every receptor here comes from a person between 18 and 65 years old who received the Ad26.COV2.S COVID-19 vaccine or a placebo.

In DNA form, the CDR3 reads TGTGCCAGCAGCCAAGTTGGGTCGGGGAGGGCCTGGGTTGAGCAGTTCTTC. It encodes CASSQVGSGRAWVEQFF. This chain connects TRBV4-2 to TRBJ2-1; 7 nucleotides match TRBD2. Germline CDR1 and CDR2: LGHNA and YNFKEQ. With 1 base clipped from V and 9 bases from J, the junction kept 15 bases outside the gene matches. The CDR3 covers 17 residues.

This clone was observed once. The genes are TRBV28 and TRBJ1-4, with D tentatively TRBD1 (5 bases). V was cut by 6 bases and J by 4 bases, with 18 bases left in between. This CDR3 has 16 amino acids. Germline V lookup: CDR1 MDHEN, CDR2 SYDVKM. The CDR3 here is CASRPEGRLSNEKLFF. DNA of the CDR3: TGTGCCAGCAGGCCCGAGGGGCGGCTAAGTAATGAAAAACTGTTTTTT.

The chain joins TRBV12-3 or TRBV12-4 to TRBJ2-7; TRBD2 is a possible D gene (5 bases). The ends were cut back, 8 bases at V and 4 bases at J, with 12 bases in the middle. This CDR3 spans 12 amino acids. Here the CDR3 reads CASRKDLYEQYF. The CDR3 DNA reads as TGTGCCAGCCGAAAGGACTTGTACGAGCAGTACTTC.

The V and J genes are TRBV5-4 and TRBJ2-1, with no clear D. Germline assignment: CDR1 SGHNT and CDR2 YYREEE (reference sequence). The CDR3 runs 16 residues. Trimming took off 4 bases at V and 2 bases at J, with 16 bases between the two ends. The CDR3 loop is CASSLVRSLTYNEQFF. The DNA for the CDR3 is TGTGCCAGCAGCCTCGTTCGCTCGCTAACCTACAATGAGCAGTTCTTC. The full variable domain, its missing parts supplied by reference TRBV5-4 and TRBJ2-1, is ETGVTQSPTHLIKTRGQQVTLRCSSQSGHNTVSWYQQALGQGPQFIFQYYREEENGRGNFPPRFSGLQFPNYSSELNVNALELDDSALYLCASSLVRSLTYNEQFFGPGTRLTVL.

V and J are TRBV6-5 and TRBJ1-6, with D perhaps TRBD1 (5 bases). Germline lookup yields CDR1 MNHEY and CDR2 SVGAGI. The V gene lost 2 bases and the J gene lost 4 bases, with 12 bases spanning the gap. This CDR3 region has 16 residues. CDR3: CASSYDSTGYNSPLHF. In nucleotides, the CDR3 is TGTGCCAGCAGTTACGATTCAACAGGATATAATTCACCCCTCCACTTT.

J is TRBJ1-1 and V is TRBV7-8, with 10 bases that match TRBD1. Looked up from germline, CDR1 is SGHVS and CDR2 is FQNEAQ. V shed 4 bases, J shed 4 bases, and the junction held 6 bases outside the gene matches. The CDR3 runs 15 residues. The CDR3 DNA is TGTGCCAGCAGCTGGGGACAGGGGAGGGGCACTGAAGCTTTCTTT. Translated, it gives CASSWGQGRGTEAFF.

The chain couples TRBV19 to TRBJ2-5; D is undetermined. The germline V gene has CDR1 LNHDA and CDR2 SQIVND (reference sequence). Trimming took 8 bases from V and 2 from J, leaving 12 bases between them. The CDR3 spans 13 residues. The CDR3 loop reads CASANTKQETQYF. The CDR3 DNA follows: TGTGCCAGTGCTAACACCAAGCAAGAGACCCAGTACTTC. Together with reference TRBV19 and TRBJ2-5, the CDR3 gives the full variable domain: DGGITQSPKYLFRKEGQNVTLSCEQNLNHDAMYWYRQDPGQGLRLIYYSQIVNDFQKGDIAEGYSVSREKKESFPLTVTSAQKNPTAFYLCASANTKQETQYFGPGTRLLVL.

The rearrangement links TRBV21-1 to TRBJ2-7. TRBV21-1 constitutes a pseudogene. CDR3 length: 15 amino acids. CDR3 region: CASSKAGTPSYEQYF. DNA of the CDR3: TGTGCCAGCAGCAAAGCGGGGACCCCCTCCTACGAGCAGTACTTC.

The J gene is TRBJ2-3, the V gene TRBV5-4; TRBD1 agrees at 7 bases. Trimming removed 2 bases from V and 2 bases from J; junction bases left unmatched: 11. This CDR3 comprises 17 residues. Germline V gives CDR1 SGHNT, CDR2 YYREEE (reference sequence). In nucleotides, the CDR3 is TGTGCCAGCAGCTTAACCGGGACAGCGATCGCCACAGATACGCAGTATTTT. As protein: CASSLTGTAIATDTQYF.

The chain employs TRBV4-1 and TRBJ2-5, with a tentative D call TRBD2 (6 bases). The germline gives CDR1 MGHRA, CDR2 YSYEKL. Trimming stripped 0 bases from V and 5 bases from J, with 19 bases between. There are 17 residues in the CDR3. In nucleotides, the CDR3 is TGCGCCAGCAGCCAAGAACGCCCCCCGCGGGGCTATGAGACCCAGTACTTC. It codes for CASSQERPPRGYETQYF.

This clone was counted between two and nine times. This chain joins TRBV4-1 and TRBJ1-3; D is ambiguous. V lost 4 bases and J lost 4, with 8 bases in between. Germline V gene lookup returns CDR1 MGHRA and CDR2 YSYEKL. CDR3 length: 13 residues. The CDR3 loop is CASSLESGNTIYF. The CDR3 bases are TGCGCCAGCAGCCTCGAATCCGGAAACACCATATATTTT.

This chain joins TRBV5-1 and TRBJ2-5; D possibly corresponds to TRBD2 (5 bases). V gave up 2 bases and J gave up 3 bases, with 8 bases separating them. CDR1 and CDR2 (germline): SGHRS, YFSETQ. The CDR3 runs to 13 residues. CDR3 sequence reads: CASSFRGKETQYF. For the CDR3, the DNA is TGCGCCAGCAGCTTTCGGGGTAAAGAGACCCAGTACTTC.

The CDR3 loop is CASSLVVSPDSEQFF. The CDR3 bases are TGTGCCAGCAGCTTGGTTGTCAGTCCAGACAGTGAGCAGTTCTTC. This chain links TRBV5-4 with TRBJ2-1; possibly TRBD1 for D (5 bases). This CDR3 contains 15 residues. CDR1 and CDR2 (germline): SGHNT, YYREEE (reference sequence). Trimming removed 0 bases at V and 9 bases at J, with 16 bases between.

The V call is TRBV5-1, the J call TRBJ2-1, with D perhaps matching TRBD2 (6 bases). Trimming pared 1 base from V and 0 bases from J, leaving 8 bases between. Looked up from germline, CDR1 is SGHRS and CDR2 is YFSETQ. The CDR3 covers 15 residues. The DNA of the CDR3 is TGCGCCAGCAGCTTGCTTAGCGGCTCCTACAATGAGCAGTTCTTC. This encodes CASSLLSGSYNEQFF.

This CDR3 is CASSQGSPGGNSPLHF. The CDR3 DNA follows: TGCGCCAGCAGCCAAGGGTCTCCAGGGGGAAATTCACCCCTCCACTTT. The V and J genes are TRBV4-1 and TRBJ1-6; 7 bases are shared with TRBD1. The CDR3 is 16 amino acids. J lost 7 bases, V lost 1 base, and 7 bases had no gene match. From germline, CDR1 is MGHRA and CDR2 YSYEKL.

The gene calls are TRBV7-2 and TRBJ2-7; a possible D gene is TRBD2 (6 bases). The CDR3 length is 15 residues. Deletions cut 1 base from V and 1 base from J, with 11 bases between. Germline V gives CDR1 SGHTA, CDR2 FQGNSA. For the CDR3, the DNA is TGTGCCAGCAGCTTAGTGTACGGGAGTTCCTACGAGCAGTACTTC. It specifies CASSLVYGSSYEQYF.

This clone was picked up one time. The V and J genes are TRBV29-1 and TRBJ1-3; 10 bases are a match to TRBD1. Germline trimming cut 6 bases from V and 0 bases from J; bases unmatched to any gene: 5. This CDR3 contains 15 residues. Per germline, CDR1 SQVTM and CDR2 ANQGSEA. DNA of the CDR3: TGCAGCGTCTCCGGGACAGGGGTCTCTGGAAACACCATATATTTT. Translated: CSVSGTGVSGNTIYF.

J is TRBJ2-5 and V is TRBV5-1, with 9 bases fitting TRBD2. The germline V gene encodes CDR1 SGHRS and CDR2 YFSETQ. The CDR3 sequence is 13 residues long. With V trimmed by 5 bases and J by 5 bases, 4 bases remained unmatched. CDR3 protein: CASRGLARETQYF. CDR3 nucleotide sequence: TGCGCCAGCAGGGGACTAGCTAGGGAGACCCAGTACTTC.

This chain joins TRBV9 and TRBJ1-1; a weak D match, TRBD1 (5 bases). The germline gives CDR1 SGDLS, CDR2 YYNGEE. CDR3 size: 15 residues. Trimming took 4 bases from V and 0 from J, leaving 13 bases between them. The CDR3 DNA reads TGTGCCAGCAGCTCACACAGACAGCTGAACACTGAAGCTTTCTTT. As protein: CASSSHRQLNTEAFF.

The chain recombines TRBV19 with TRBJ1-5; D is unclear. This CDR3 is built from 11 residues. From germline, CDR1 is LNHDA and CDR2 SQIVND (reference sequence). Deletions cut 5 bases from V and 11 bases from J, with 10 bases between. In DNA, the CDR3 is TGTGCCAGTAGTGTAGCTGGGGCCCAGCATTTT. It translates to CASSVAGAQHF. Filled out from reference TRBV19 and TRBJ1-5, the complete variable domain reads DGGITQSPKYLFRKEGQNVTLSCEQNLNHDAMYWYRQDPGQGLRLIYYSQIVNDFQKGDIAEGYSVSREKKESFPLTVTSAQKNPTAFYLCASSVAGAQHFGDGTRLSIL.